This T cell receptor beta chain was sequenced for a study of regulatory T cells in long-lasting Graves disease. The germline V gene encodes CDR1 SGHRS and CDR2 YFSETQ. CDR3 length: 15 residues. Trimming pared 0 bases from V and 5 bases from J, leaving 15 bases between. In this sample, this clonotype turned up a few times. Its specificity is not known. General observations from the study: Results may be inaccurate due to the small sample size.

CDR3-region Arm-PCR and iRepertoire HTBI primers produced the TCR beta libraries. TCRdb reanalysed the multiplex PCR reads using MiXCR and keeps one entry per CDR3 protein. Here the sample spans 420,000 or so distinct CDR3 sequences, approximately 16% being singletons. Time point of the sample: newly diagnosed GD, antithyroid drugs for less than 3 months. RNA from PBMCs was the source of the TCR library. The same specimen was also included in a second study, on T cells in Graves' hyperthyroidism and ophthalmopathy. As that report states: Most thyroid clonotypes expanded above 0.001 were also detected in blood. Ophthalmopathy, which appeared later, was predicted by the model a median about 5.9 months before onset.

This TCR came from a woman younger than 35 with Graves disease. The material was peripheral blood mononuclear cells (PBMCs), obtained at new diagnosis, from a patient treated with antithyroid drugs. The chain combines TRBV5-1 with TRBJ2-7; D ambiguous. In nucleotides, the CDR3 is TGCGCCAGCAGCTTGGACCCCCGCCTTAATAACGAGCAGTACTTC. As protein: CASSLDPRLNNEQYF.